The 14 T cell receptor beta chains in this list originate from one sample, sequenced in a study of shared clonotypes between healthy human individuals. It was CD45RO-negative cells, positively selected for CCR7, that made up naive CD8 cells, with terminally differentiated effector memory CD45RA+ cells excluded. TCRdb's copy holds only in-frame clones and misses some; the assay was immunoSEQ multiplex PCR. Of about 2,100,000 clones listed, 85% to 95% were seen once; the top ten hold around 1.7%. The sequenced sample consisted of naive CD8+ T cells from PBMCs. All receptors come from a man younger than 30 in good health. Some clones in this sample may be carry-over from other donors' samples.

J is TRBJ2-3 and V is TRBV27, with 11 bases aligning to TRBD2. J gave up 11 bases and V 0 bases, and 7 bases lay outside the gene matches. The germline V gene encodes CDR1 MNHEY and CDR2 SMNVEV (reference sequence). The CDR3 runs to 15 residues. The CDR3 reads CASSLSRTLAGGQYF. The DNA of the CDR3 is TGTGCCAGCAGTTTATCCCGAACGCTAGCGGGGGGGCAGTATTTT.

Here the CDR3 reads CASSRDRVNTGELFF. In DNA form, the CDR3 reads TGTGCCAGCAGCCGGGACAGGGTTAACACCGGGGAGCTGTTTTTT. This chain connects TRBV6-4 to TRBJ2-2; 9 bases are shared with TRBD1. The CDR3 contains 15 residues. Per germline, CDR1 MRHNA and CDR2 SNTAGT. With 6 bases clipped from V and 2 bases from J, the junction kept 4 bases outside the gene matches.

The CDR3 DNA sequence: TGTGCCAGCAGCTTAAAGGCACAGGGATCCTACAATGAGCAGTTCTTC. It codes for CASSLKAQGSYNEQFF. This chain uses TRBV7-8 with TRBJ2-1; possible D gene TRBD1, 6 bases. The CDR3 has 16 amino acids. CDR1 SGHVS and CDR2 FQNEAQ come from the germline V gene. V was shortened by 2 bases and J by 1 base, with 12 bases between the two germline ends.

The chain couples TRBV6-1 to TRBJ2-1; the D is unclear. The CDR3 consists of 14 residues. The V gene's germline CDR1 is MNHNS and CDR2 SASEGT. Trimming cost V 5 bases and J 8 bases, with 16 bases left between them. The CDR3 bases are TGTGCCAGCAGTCTTCCTACGCGTGTCGATGAGCAGTTCTTC. It codes for CASSLPTRVDEQFF.

The chain couples TRBV14 to TRBJ2-7; D unresolved. This CDR3 has 13 amino acids. From germline, CDR1 is SGHDN and CDR2 FVKESK. Trimming cost V 5 bases and J 4 bases, with 12 bases left between them. The CDR3 nucleotides are TGTGCCAGCAGCTCCCCTCCCGGGTACGAGCAGTACTTC. Residues: CASSSPPGYEQYF.

The chain couples TRBV13 to TRBJ2-5; tentatively, D is TRBD1 (6 bases). The V gene lost 5 bases and the J gene lost 1 base, with 11 bases spanning the gap. The CDR3 covers 14 residues. Germline CDR1 and CDR2: PRHDT and FYEKMQ (reference sequence). The CDR3 region is CASSTDRFQETQYF. The CDR3 nucleotides read TGTGCCAGCAGCACGGACAGATTCCAAGAGACCCAGTACTTC.

As concerns this clone: Other DNA sequences of this sample code for an identical CDR3. The gene calls are TRBV9 and TRBJ2-1, with D possibly being TRBD2 (6 bases). Trimming removed 3 bases at V and 0 bases at J, with 10 bases between. The CDR3 spans 15 residues. Germline CDR1 is SGDLS and CDR2 is YYNGEE. CDR3 nucleotides: TGTGCCAGCAGCGAACGGGGGAGCTCCTACAATGAGCAGTTCTTC. Protein: CASSERGSSYNEQFF. The variable domain in full, completed from reference TRBV9 and TRBJ2-1, reads DSGVTQTPKHLITATGQRVTLRCSPRSGDLSVYWYQQSLDQGLQFLIQYYNGEERAKGNILERFSAQQFPDLHSELNLSSLELGDSALYFCASSERGSSYNEQFFGPGTRLTVL.

V is TRBV28 and J is TRBJ1-1; 9 bases match TRBD1. The trim removed 5 bases at V and 5 bases at J, leaving 6 bases unmatched. The V gene's germline CDR1 is MDHEN and CDR2 SYDVKM. The CDR3 contains 14 residues. The CDR3 region is CASSQQGAWTEAFF. The CDR3 region has the DNA TGTGCCAGCAGTCAACAGGGGGCATGGACTGAAGCTTTCTTT. Based on the CDR3 plus reference TRBV28 and TRBJ1-1, the full variable domain is DVKVTQSSRYLVKRTGEKVFLECVQDMDHENMFWYRQDPGLGLRLIYFSYDVKMKEKGDIPEGYSVSREKKERFSLILESASTNQTSMYLCASSQQGAWTEAFFGQGTRLTVV.

The V and J genes are TRBV28 and TRBJ1-2, with D perhaps TRBD1 (6 bases). The germline CDR1 and CDR2 sequences are MDHEN and SYDVKM. The germline V and J ends were trimmed by 2 bases and 6 bases, with 13 bases remaining between them. The CDR3 consists of 14 residues. CDR3 sequence reads: CASSLLLRDNGYTF. DNA of the CDR3: TGTGCCAGCAGTTTACTACTCCGGGACAATGGCTACACCTTC.

Concerning this clone itself: Other nucleotide sequences in the sample specify the same CDR3. CDR3 loop: CASSLPGQVSYEQYF. The CDR3 DNA follows: TGTGCCAGCAGCCTTCCGGGACAGGTCTCCTACGAGCAGTACTTC. The rearrangement joins TRBV7-9 to TRBJ2-7; TRBD1 aligns across 8 bases. The V gene end was trimmed by 5 bases and the J gene end by 0 bases; junction bases not matched to a gene: 6. The germline CDR1 and CDR2 sequences are SEHNR and FQNEAQ (reference sequence). The CDR3 extends over 15 amino acids. The whole variable domain, remainder taken from reference TRBV7-9 and TRBJ2-7, is DTGVSQNPRHKITKRGQNVTFRCDPISEHNRLYWYRQTLGQGPEFLTYFQNEAQLEKSRLLSDRFSAERPKGSFSTLEIQRTEQGDSAMYLCASSLPGQVSYEQYFGPGTRLTVT.

The chain links TRBV30 to TRBJ1-1; D unresolved. Trimming cost V 1 base and J 3 bases, with 12 bases left between them. This CDR3 spans 14 amino acids. Germline CDR1 and CDR2: GTSNPN and SVGIG (reference sequence). Here the CDR3 reads CAWSAVGYDTEAFF. For the CDR3, the DNA is TGTGCCTGGAGTGCCGTAGGGTACGACACTGAAGCTTTCTTT.

The table lists this clone with a count of one. This specimen includes other DNA sequences encoding the same CDR3. This chain uses TRBV6-6 with TRBJ2-7; TRBD2 aligns across 9 bases. Germline CDR1 reads MNHNY; CDR2 reads SVGAGI (reference sequence). Unmatched junction bases numbered 0, after V lost 0 bases and J lost 0 bases. The CDR3 extends over 15 amino acids. In DNA form, the CDR3 reads TGTGCCAGCAGTTACTCGACTAGCGGCTCCTACGAGCAGTACTTC. Its protein is CASSYSTSGSYEQYF.

In regard to this clone: This CDR3 is also generated by other DNA sequences in the sample. The chain links TRBV7-9 to TRBJ2-1, with D unclear. Deletions cut 0 bases from V and 6 bases from J, with 6 bases between. The germline V gene has CDR1 SEHNR and CDR2 FQNEAQ (reference sequence). The CDR3 is made up of 13 amino acids. This CDR3 is CASSLARSNEQFF. The CDR3 DNA sequence: TGTGCCAGCAGCTTAGCGAGGAGCAATGAGCAGTTCTTC.

The rearrangement joins TRBV27 to TRBJ2-5, with TRBD1 matching over 8 bases. CDR3 length: 17 amino acids. Looked up from germline, CDR1 is MNHEY and CDR2 is SMNVEV (reference sequence). The V gene end was trimmed by 5 bases and the J gene end by 5 bases; junction bases not matched to a gene: 16. CDR3 sequence: CASSILYRDRRRETQYF. CDR3 DNA sequence: TGTGCCAGCAGTATCCTCTACCGGGACAGGCGGCGGGAGACCCAGTACTTC.